In its sample, the clone carrying this TCR beta chain was seen once. Its specificity is not known. The PCR contained 60 Vbeta and 13 Jbeta primers. Profiling relied on immunoSEQ multiplex PCR, and the TCRdb table lists in-frame clones only, not all of them. Here the sample spans about 130,000 clones, around 81% being singletons. This specimen comes from a study of cytomegalovirus exposure and HLA in healthy donors. Whole-study results and caveats: The authors later found HLA-associated TCR beta chains more clonally expanded than equally common others.

The receptor was isolated from a woman in her fifties or sixties in good health and CMV-seronegative. Input material: PBMCs.

CDR3: CASSEGGSNQPQHF. Here the CDR3 DNA reads TGTGCCAGCAGTGAGGGGGGTTCCAATCAGCCCCAGCATTTT. This sequence joins TRBV2 and TRBJ1-5; weak D call: TRBD1 (5 bases). Germline lookup yields CDR1 SNHLY and CDR2 FYNNEI. The CDR3 runs to 14 residues. V lost 3 bases and J 3 bases, leaving 9 bases between the germline ends.